This entry lists 12 T cell receptor beta chains sequenced from one sample in a study of human T cells and chemical hapten exposure. Time point specified: patch test 3, about 24 weeks after DPC sensitization. Treatment here: therapeutic diphenylcyclopropenone sensitization with weekly scalp DPC. TCRdb fed the RACE reads into MiXCR, producing one record per CDR3 protein. This table holds over 80,000 distinct CDR3 sequences, roughly a tenth found once. The sequences come from whole blood, collected in connection with sensitization to the hapten diphenylcyclopropenone (DPC). The receptors stem from a woman in her 30s with alopecia areata. Some clones in this sample may be carry-over from other donors' samples.

The rearrangement joins TRBV20-1 to TRBJ2-5; D possibly corresponds to TRBD2 (5 bases). Trimming pared 0 bases from V and 4 bases from J, leaving 18 bases between. Germline V gene lookup returns CDR1 DFQATT and CDR2 SNEGSKA (reference sequence). The CDR3 loop spans 16 amino acids. CDR3 residues: CSARDPGSKPRETQYF. The CDR3, as DNA: TGCAGTGCTAGAGATCCGGGGAGTAAACCGAGAGAGACCCAGTACTTC.

This clonotype was detected only a few times. The CDR3 DNA is TGTGCCAGCAGTGGGAATATCCGCACAGATACGCAGTATTTT. This codes for CASSGNIRTDTQYF. The J gene is TRBJ2-3, the V gene TRBV6-5; D gene unclear. Per germline, CDR1 MNHEY and CDR2 SVGAGI. Between the trimmed V and J ends, which lost 5 bases and 1 base, there was a span of 10 bases. The CDR3 length is 14 residues.

In regard to this clonotype: Being one base from a much bigger clone, this may be a read error. This sequence joins TRBV30 and TRBJ1-4, with 8 bases lining up with TRBD1. The germline V gene encodes CDR1 GTSNPN and CDR2 SVGIG (reference sequence). The CDR3 sequence is 13 residues long. The CDR3 DNA reads TGTGGCTGGAGTGGACAGGGAGGCGAAAAACTGTTTTTT. Translating it yields CGWSGQGGEKLFF.

The chain is built from TRBV20-1 and TRBJ2-4; 8 bases are a match to TRBD2. The V gene end was trimmed by 7 bases and the J gene end by 8 bases; junction bases not matched to a gene: 10. CDR1 and CDR2 from the germline V gene are DFQATT and SNEGSKA (reference sequence). The CDR3 contains 13 residues. CDR3 bases: TGCAGTGTAGTCGGGAGGGCCTTAGACATTCAGTACTTC. It translates to CSVVGRALDIQYF.

The gene calls are TRBV29-1 and TRBJ2-3; D uncertain. The CDR3 extends over 13 amino acids. Germline V gene lookup returns CDR1 SQVTM and CDR2 ANQGSEA. Trimming took off 4 bases at V and 2 bases at J, with 10 bases between the two ends. CDR3 residues: CSVVRVYTDTQYF. DNA of the CDR3: TGCAGCGTTGTAAGGGTCTACACAGATACGCAGTATTTT.

This clonotype appeared many times. V usage is TRBV29-1 and J usage is TRBJ2-5; D unresolved. This CDR3 is built from 15 residues. Trimming stripped 6 bases from V and 1 base from J, with 18 bases between. Looked up from germline, CDR1 is SQVTM and CDR2 is ANQGSEA. In nucleotides, the CDR3 is TGCAGCGTGTTGCGCGGCGTAGGACCCCAAGAGACCCAGTACTTC. It codes for CSVLRGVGPQETQYF.

This clonotype was detected a few times. The chain couples TRBV19 to TRBJ1-2; D remains ambiguous. Trimming removed 5 bases from V and 6 bases from J, with 13 bases in between. The CDR3 runs to 13 residues. CDR1 is LNHDA and CDR2 is SQIVND in the germline V gene (reference sequence). Written as DNA, the CDR3 is TGTGCCAGTAGTTCGCTACGGGTGGATGGCTACACCTTC. Translating it yields CASSSLRVDGYTF. Full variable domain (outside the CDR3, taken from reference TRBV19 and TRBJ1-2): DGGITQSPKYLFRKEGQNVTLSCEQNLNHDAMYWYRQDPGQGLRLIYYSQIVNDFQKGDIAEGYSVSREKKESFPLTVTSAQKNPTAFYLCASSSLRVDGYTFGSGTRLTVV.

This clonotype was observed a handful of times. J is TRBJ1-2 and V is TRBV11-2, with D tentatively TRBD1 (5 bases). CDR3 size: 12 residues. The ends were cut back, 5 bases at V and 8 bases at J, with 12 bases in the middle. Germline V gene data show CDR1 as SGHAT and CDR2 as FQNNGV. The CDR3 reads CASSRGEKGYTF. CDR3 nucleotide sequence: TGTGCCAGCAGCCGGGGGGAGAAAGGCTACACCTTC.

The rearrangement uses TRBV5-6 and TRBJ2-1; 14 nucleotides align to TRBD2. V was clipped by 3 bases and J by 0 bases; unmatched bases: 8. CDR3 length: 19 amino acids. Per the germline V gene, CDR1 is SGHDT and CDR2 is YYEEEE. The DNA of the CDR3 is TGTGCCAGCAGCTCTCTGACTAGCGGGAGGGCCGGCTCCTACAATGAGCAGTTCTTC. Protein: CASSSLTSGRAGSYNEQFF.

This clonotype was counted many times. The chain recombines TRBV27 with TRBJ1-5, with TRBD1 identical over 8 bases. V gave up 0 bases and J gave up 10 bases; unmatched junction bases: 2. The CDR3 totals 13 residues. Germline lookup yields CDR1 MNHEY and CDR2 SMNVEV (reference sequence). In nucleotides, the CDR3 is TGTGCCAGCAGTTTATCGACAGGGGCCCCCCAGCATTTT. This translates into CASSLSTGAPQHF.

This clonotype was recorded at least ten times. The chain is built from TRBV24-1 and TRBJ2-7, with 7 bases matching TRBD1. The CDR3 covers 14 residues. V shed 4 bases and J 3 bases; nucleotides not matched to a gene: 5. Germline CDR1 KGHDR, CDR2 SFDVKD. DNA for the CDR3: TGTGCCACCAGTGACACAGGGGTTGGCTACGAGCAGTACGTC. Translated: CATSDTGVGYEQYV.

This clonotype turned up a few times. The CDR3, as DNA: TGTGCCAGCAGCGTACAGGGGGCTTTGAATGAGCAGTTCTTC. Its translation is CASSVQGALNEQFF. The chain combines TRBV9 with TRBJ2-1; TRBD1 agrees at 8 bases. V dropped 1 base and J dropped 7; count of bases not matched to a gene: 4. Germline assignment: CDR1 SGDLS and CDR2 YYNGEE. This CDR3 spans 14 amino acids.